Listed below are T cell receptor beta chains from one sample, sequenced in a study of T cells in Graves' hyperthyroidism and ophthalmopathy. TCRdb processed the multiplex PCR reads anew with MiXCR; each CDR3 protein has one entry. The data contain some 420,000 distinct CDR3 sequences, approximately 14% of them seen just once; the ten biggest clones take up approximately 5.8%. The sample consisted of blood. These receptors were collected from a woman aged 18-30 years with Graves' hyperthyroidism. CDR3s include the opening cysteine and the closing phenylalanine or tryptophan. The D gene is left open where the match is weak. Expanded clones get a size class; other rows say once, few or many, or leave the size out.

d_gene: NA
abundance: many
v_gene: TRBV7-3
j_gene: TRBJ1-1
CDR3nt: TGTGCCAGCAGCTTAAGTGGGGCACAGAGAAACACTGAAGCTTTCTTT
CDR3aa: CASSLSGAQRNTEAFF

d_gene: TRBD1
abundance: NA
v_gene: TRBV19
j_gene: TRBJ1-5
CDR3nt: TGTGCCAGTATTACGCAGGGGGGTAGCAATCAGCCCCAGCATTTT
CDR3aa: CASITQGGSNQPQHF

d_gene: NA
abundance: many
v_gene: TRBV4-3
j_gene: TRBJ1-1
CDR3nt: TGCGCCAGCAGCCAAGCGAGGGGAGTACTTGTGAACACTGAAGCTTTCTTT
CDR3aa: CASSQARGVLVNTEAFF

d_gene: TRBD1
abundance: many
v_gene: TRBV20-1
j_gene: TRBJ2-7
CDR3nt: TGCAGTGCTAGGGGACAGGCAATGAACTCCTACGAGCAGTACTTC
CDR3aa: CSARGQAMNSYEQYF

d_gene: TRBD1
abundance: few
v_gene: TRBV7-6
j_gene: TRBJ1-3
CDR3nt: TGTGCCAGCAGCCCGACAGGGGGTGGAAACACCATATATTTT
CDR3aa: CASSPTGGGNTIYF

d_gene: NA
abundance: many
v_gene: TRBV6-1
j_gene: TRBJ1-1
CDR3nt: TGTGCCAGCAGTGAATACGGTGACGGGACCCGAGGTAACACTGAAGCTTTCTTT
CDR3aa: CASSEYGDGTRGNTEAFF

d_gene: TRBD1
abundance: NA
v_gene: TRBV20-1
j_gene: TRBJ1-1
CDR3nt: TGCAGTGCTACGAAGGGGGCGGGGAACACTGAAGCTTTCTTT
CDR3aa: CSATKGAGNTEAFF

d_gene: NA
abundance: many
v_gene: TRBV12-3/TRBV12-4
j_gene: TRBJ2-5
CDR3nt: TGTGCCAGCAGTTTAGGCCTGAGCCAAGAGACCCAGTACTTC
CDR3aa: CASSLGLSQETQYF

d_gene: TRBD2
abundance: many
v_gene: TRBV3-1
j_gene: TRBJ2-3
CDR3nt: TGTGCCAGCAGCCTCGGAGGCGGGAGGGGTGGAGATACGCAGTATTTT
CDR3aa: CASSLGGGRGGDTQYF

d_gene: NA
abundance: NA
v_gene: TRBV30
j_gene: TRBJ1-1
CDR3nt: TGTGCCTCCCAATGGGGTGCGGGTGAAGCTTTCTTT
CDR3aa: CASQWGAGEAFF

d_gene: NA
abundance: few
v_gene: TRBV9
j_gene: TRBJ2-2
CDR3nt: TGTGCCAGCAGCGTAGGGTCGACCGGGGAGCTGTTTTTT
CDR3aa: CASSVGSTGELFF

d_gene: TRBD1
abundance: many
v_gene: TRBV27
j_gene: TRBJ1-1
CDR3nt: TGTGCCAGCAGTTTACCGGGACAGTTCAACACTGAAGCTTTCTTT
CDR3aa: CASSLPGQFNTEAFF

d_gene: NA
abundance: many
v_gene: TRBV3-1
j_gene: TRBJ2-7
CDR3nt: TGTGCCAGCAGCCAAGGGCCGGACGACCACACCTACGAGCAGTACTTC
CDR3aa: CASSQGPDDHTYEQYF

d_gene: NA
abundance: many
v_gene: TRBV20-1
j_gene: TRBJ2-7
CDR3nt: TGCAGTGCTAGTGTAGGACTGGCGTACGAGCAGTACTTC
CDR3aa: CSASVGLAYEQYF

d_gene: NA
abundance: once
v_gene: TRBV7-9
j_gene: TRBJ2-7
CDR3nt: TGCGCCAGCAGCATTGACCCGAGCTCCTACGAGCAGTACTTC
CDR3aa: CASSIDPSSYEQYF

d_gene: TRBD2
abundance: NA
v_gene: TRBV20-1
j_gene: TRBJ2-1
CDR3nt: TGCAGTGCTAGACCAGCGGGAGCCCCCCATGAGCAGTTCTTC
CDR3aa: CSARPAGAPHEQFF

d_gene: NA
abundance: NA
v_gene: TRBV14
j_gene: TRBJ2-7
CDR3nt: TGTGCCAGCAGCCAAGTAGAGGACGGACCCTACGAGCAGTACTTC
CDR3aa: CASSQVEDGPYEQYF

d_gene: TRBD1
abundance: NA
v_gene: TRBV4-2
j_gene: TRBJ2-1
CDR3nt: TGTGCCAGCAGCCAAGAGAATACCGGGACAGGCTACAATGAGCAGTTCTTC
CDR3aa: CASSQENTGTGYNEQFF

d_gene: NA
abundance: many
v_gene: TRBV28
j_gene: TRBJ2-5
CDR3nt: TGTGCCAGCAGTGCGCAAGAGACCCAGTACTTC
CDR3aa: CASSAQETQYF

d_gene: NA
abundance: NA
v_gene: TRBV27
j_gene: TRBJ1-5
CDR3nt: TGTGCCAGCAGTCAGGGGTCCACGGGAAATCAGCCCCTGCATTTT
CDR3aa: CASSQGSTGNQPLHF

d_gene: NA
abundance: few
v_gene: TRBV9
j_gene: TRBJ2-2
CDR3nt: TGTGCCAGCAGCGTAGAACTTCGGGGTCCCGGGGAGCTGTTTTTT
CDR3aa: CASSVELRGPGELFF

d_gene: TRBD1
abundance: many
v_gene: TRBV28
j_gene: TRBJ2-7
CDR3nt: TGTGCCAGACGGGGACAGAGAAGAAACGAGCAGTACTTC
CDR3aa: CARRGQRRNEQYF

d_gene: NA
abundance: NA
v_gene: TRBV4-1
j_gene: TRBJ2-5
CDR3nt: TGCGCCAGCAGCCAAGAAGCAGGGTGGGATCAAGAGACCCAGTACTTC
CDR3aa: CASSQEAGWDQETQYF

d_gene: NA
abundance: few
v_gene: TRBV10-3
j_gene: TRBJ2-6
CDR3nt: TGTGCCATCAGTGAGGGAGGGGGGTCTGGGGCCAACGTCCTGACTTTC
CDR3aa: CAISEGGGSGANVLTF

d_gene: TRBD2
abundance: NA
v_gene: TRBV10-3
j_gene: TRBJ2-7
CDR3nt: TGTGCCATCAGTGGGTCCCCGGGAGGAATCTACGAGCAGTACTTC
CDR3aa: CAISGSPGGIYEQYF

d_gene: NA
abundance: many
v_gene: TRBV6-4
j_gene: TRBJ2-3
CDR3nt: TGTGCCAGCAGTGGCGGGAGCACAGATACGCAGTATTTT
CDR3aa: CASSGGSTDTQYF

d_gene: NA
abundance: NA
v_gene: TRBV7-2
j_gene: TRBJ1-3
CDR3nt: TGTGCCAGCAGCTTAGAGGGGTGGAGCTCTGGAAACACCATATATTTT
CDR3aa: CASSLEGWSSGNTIYF

d_gene: NA
abundance: many
v_gene: TRBV12-3/TRBV12-4
j_gene: TRBJ2-5
CDR3nt: TGTGCCAGCAGCCCCTCGAGGCCACATCGGGGCGAAGAGACCCAGTACTTC
CDR3aa: CASSPSRPHRGEETQYF

d_gene: NA
abundance: NA
v_gene: TRBV12-3/TRBV12-4
j_gene: TRBJ2-7
CDR3nt: TGTGCCAGTAAAATCGATGGTTCTTCCTACGAGCAGTACTTC
CDR3aa: CASKIDGSSYEQYF

d_gene: NA
abundance: many
v_gene: TRBV5-6
j_gene: TRBJ1-2
CDR3nt: TGTGCCAGCAGCCCCGGTGAAGTCATCTATGGCTACACCTTC
CDR3aa: CASSPGEVIYGYTF

d_gene: NA
abundance: NA
v_gene: TRBV7-6
j_gene: TRBJ2-1
CDR3nt: TGTGCCAGCAGCCTCTCATCTTCGCAGCGGACCGCCCACAATGAGCAGTTCTTC
CDR3aa: CASSLSSSQRTAHNEQFF

d_gene: NA
abundance: NA
v_gene: TRBV7-2
j_gene: TRBJ2-1
CDR3nt: TGTGCCAGCAGCTTAAGGGCACTACAGTTCTTC
CDR3aa: CASSLRALQFF

d_gene: NA
abundance: many
v_gene: TRBV28
j_gene: TRBJ1-2
CDR3nt: TGTGCCAGCAGTTTTTTCAGGGGAAGGGGAAGAAGTGGCTACACCTTC
CDR3aa: CASSFFRGRGRSGYTF